The 6 T cell receptor beta chains below all came from one sample that was sequenced in a study of regulatory T cells in long-lasting Graves disease. Time point defined: newly diagnosed GD, antithyroid drugs for less than 3 months. From RNA extracted from PBMCs, the TCR library was made. Arm-PCR of CDR3 regions with iRepertoire HTBI primers generated TCR beta libraries. MiXCR, run by TCRdb on the multiplex PCR reads, gives a single entry per CDR3 protein. The data contain roughly 610,000 distinct CDR3 sequences, 15% to 20% of them singletons. A further study also used this sample, focusing on T cells in Graves' hyperthyroidism and ophthalmopathy.

The material sequenced was peripheral blood mononuclear cells (PBMCs), taken at new diagnosis, from a patient treated with antithyroid drugs. These receptors originate from a man aged 18 to 29 with Graves disease.

The chain uses TRBV29-1 and TRBJ1-2; TRBD1 matches at 7 bases. Trimming removed 6 bases from V and 8 bases from J; junction bases left unmatched: 9. Germline V CDR1 and CDR2: SQVTM, ANQGSEA. This CDR3 contains 12 residues. The CDR3 here is CSVIGQDGGYTF. CDR3 DNA: TGCAGCGTGATCGGACAGGACGGGGGCTACACCTTC. Supplemented by reference TRBV29-1 and TRBJ1-2, the full variable domain reads SAVISQKPSRDICQRGTSLTIQCQVDSQVTMMFWYRQQPGQSLTLIATANQGSEATYESGFVIDKFPISRPNLTFSTLTVSNMSPEDSSIYLCSVIGQDGGYTFGSGTRLTVV.

Notes on this clonotype: A read error may be the cause here, since a much bigger clone is one base away. The chain carries TRBV20-1 and TRBJ1-2; a possible D gene is TRBD1 (5 bases). Trimming took 2 bases from V and 3 from J, leaving 19 bases between them. In germline, CDR1 is DFQATT, CDR2 SNEGSKA (reference sequence). The CDR3 is 16 residues long. CDR3 amino acids: CSARSVGRRGHYGYTF. Here the CDR3 DNA reads TGCAGTGCTAGATCCGTAGGTCGGCGGGGACACTATGGCTACACCTTC.

This clonotype has at least ten counts. The chain couples TRBV2 to TRBJ2-1, with D possibly matching TRBD2 (5 bases). The J call could be wrong; TRBJ2-5 is a better fit for the DNA end. The CDR3 sequence is 13 residues long. Germline CDR1 reads SNHLY; CDR2 reads FYNNEI. The CDR3 reads CASRARTGETQYF. DNA for the CDR3: TGTGCCAGCAGAGCTAGGACTGGAGAGACCCAGTACTTC.

This clonotype was seen more than once but under ten times. The gene calls are TRBV7-6 and TRBJ1-1; D perhaps matches TRBD1 (5 bases). Trimming stripped 5 bases from V and 1 base from J, with 14 bases between. This CDR3 comprises 15 residues. Germline V gene sequence: CDR1 SGHVS, CDR2 FNYEAQ. The CDR3 reads CASSPMTGTNTEAFF. Here the CDR3 DNA reads TGTGCCAGCAGCCCCATGACTGGGACGAACACTGAAGCTTTCTTT.

This clonotype has at least ten counts. The chain is built from TRBV29-1 and TRBJ2-7; D is unresolved. The V end was cut by 2 bases, the J end by 2 bases, with 10 bases between. Germline values: CDR1 SQVTM, CDR2 ANQGSEA. CDR3 length equals 13 residues. As DNA, the CDR3 is TGCAGCGTTGAAAGACCTGAAACCTACGAGCAGTACTTC. Residues: CSVERPETYEQYF.

The V and J genes are TRBV7-9 and TRBJ1-1, with TRBD1 as a possible D gene (6 bases). Germline V gives CDR1 SEHNR, CDR2 FQNEAQ (reference sequence). Trimming pared 2 bases from V and 4 bases from J, leaving 11 bases between. The CDR3 runs to 14 residues. Written as DNA, the CDR3 is TGTGCCAGCAGCTTAATGGGGGCACGCACTGAAGCTTTCTTT. Encoded protein: CASSLMGARTEAFF.